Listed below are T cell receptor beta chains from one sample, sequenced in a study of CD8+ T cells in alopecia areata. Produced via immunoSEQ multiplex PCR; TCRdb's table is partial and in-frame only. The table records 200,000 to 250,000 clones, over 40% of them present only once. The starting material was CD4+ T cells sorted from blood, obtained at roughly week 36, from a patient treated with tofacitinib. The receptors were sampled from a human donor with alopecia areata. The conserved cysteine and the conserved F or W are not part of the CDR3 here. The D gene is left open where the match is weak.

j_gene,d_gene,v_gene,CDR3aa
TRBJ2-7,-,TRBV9,ASSYEVSSYEQY
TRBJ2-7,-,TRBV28,ASSLSPRSSYEQY
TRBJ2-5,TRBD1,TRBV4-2,ASSHGTGGDETQY
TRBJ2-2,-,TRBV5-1,ASRRDLNTGELF
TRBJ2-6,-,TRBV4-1,ASDRGISGANVLT
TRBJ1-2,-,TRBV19,ASRSADGYT
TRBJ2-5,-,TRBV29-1,SAGSETQY
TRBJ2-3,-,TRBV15,ATSNGVLPDTQY
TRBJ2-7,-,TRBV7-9,ASSVRDAFLYEQY
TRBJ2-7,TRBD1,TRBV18,ASSTGTGVYEQY
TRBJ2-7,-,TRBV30,AWSVRGPEQY
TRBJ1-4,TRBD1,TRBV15,ATSRGQGATEKLF
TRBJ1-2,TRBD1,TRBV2,ASRLGGYYGYT
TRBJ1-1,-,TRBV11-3,ASSPRAEPTEAF
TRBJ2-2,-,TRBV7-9,ASSPSFLPGTGELF
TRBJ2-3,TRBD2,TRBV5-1,ASSPGLADTDTQY
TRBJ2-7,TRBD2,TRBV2,ASSKTSGSYEQY
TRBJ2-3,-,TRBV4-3,ASSQDVSARDTQY
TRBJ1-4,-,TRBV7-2,ASSLLRDLLF
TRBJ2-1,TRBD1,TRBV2,ASSAPGQRGTNEQF
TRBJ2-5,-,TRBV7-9,ASSPVKETQY
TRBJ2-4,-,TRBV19,ASSIIPENIQY
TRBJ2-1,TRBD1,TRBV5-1,ASSRGQISYNEQF
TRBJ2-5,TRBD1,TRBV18,ACSTLPQGMEETQY
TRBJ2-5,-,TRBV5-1,ASSLVGAETQY
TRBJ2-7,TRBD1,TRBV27,ASKTGGSSEQY
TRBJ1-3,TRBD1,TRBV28,ASTSSADRRSGNTIY
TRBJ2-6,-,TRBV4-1,ASSQDPGVWANVLT
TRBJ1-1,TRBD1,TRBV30,ALKTGLNTEAF
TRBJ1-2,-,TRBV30,AWSGRAQSGYT
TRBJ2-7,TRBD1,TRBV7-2,ASSLDLGQSIYEQY
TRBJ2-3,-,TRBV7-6,ASSVRPSTDTQY
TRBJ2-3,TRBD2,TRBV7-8,ASSLSGSGGRTDTQY
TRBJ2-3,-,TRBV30,AAGVSDTQY
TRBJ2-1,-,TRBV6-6,ASRKSGTGNNEQF
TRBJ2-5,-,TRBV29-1,SVEKSGIGYETQY
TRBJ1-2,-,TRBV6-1,ASSEAVGGGANYGYT
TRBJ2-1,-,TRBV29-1,SAAPYINEQF
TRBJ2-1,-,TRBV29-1,SAEGWGDEQF
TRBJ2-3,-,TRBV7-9,ASEGTDTQY
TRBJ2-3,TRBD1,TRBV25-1,ASSTYTGGSTDTQY
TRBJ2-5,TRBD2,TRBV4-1,ASSQGTKLGRETQY
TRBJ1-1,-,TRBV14,ASSQDLRSEAF
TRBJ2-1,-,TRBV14,ASSQVRGLSEQF
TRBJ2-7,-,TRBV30,AWKGTRYSYEQY
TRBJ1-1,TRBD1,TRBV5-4,ASSHRGQANMNTEAF
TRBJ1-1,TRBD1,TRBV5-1,ASSSSQGDTEAF
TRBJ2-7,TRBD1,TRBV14,ASSPKGAKQY
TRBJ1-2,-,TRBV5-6,ATTRHGGGGGYT
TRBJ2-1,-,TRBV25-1,ASSRSVSYNEQF
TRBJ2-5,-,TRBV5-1,ASSLAGRQETQY
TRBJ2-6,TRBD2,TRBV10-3,AITGTSSGANVLT
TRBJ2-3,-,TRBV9,ASSVGPAEGDTQY
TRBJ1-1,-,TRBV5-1,ASSLGSEDTEAF
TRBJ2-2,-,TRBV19,ASQENTGELF
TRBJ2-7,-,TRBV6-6,ASAKVQLATYEQY
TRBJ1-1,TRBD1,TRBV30,AWSTGVEGTEAF